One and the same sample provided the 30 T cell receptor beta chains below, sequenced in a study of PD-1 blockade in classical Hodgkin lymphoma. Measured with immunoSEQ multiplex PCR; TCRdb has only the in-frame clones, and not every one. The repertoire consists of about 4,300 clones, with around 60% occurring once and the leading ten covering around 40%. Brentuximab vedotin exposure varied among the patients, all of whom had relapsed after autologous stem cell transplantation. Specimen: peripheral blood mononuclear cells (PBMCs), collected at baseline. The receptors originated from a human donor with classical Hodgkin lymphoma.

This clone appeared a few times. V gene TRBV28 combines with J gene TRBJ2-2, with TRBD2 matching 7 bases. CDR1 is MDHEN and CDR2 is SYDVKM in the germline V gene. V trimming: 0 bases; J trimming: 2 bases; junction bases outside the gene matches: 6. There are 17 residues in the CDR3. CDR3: CASSLWAGRPNTGELFF. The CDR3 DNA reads TGTGCCAGCAGTTTATGGGCCGGGAGGCCAAACACCGGGGAGCTGTTTTTT.

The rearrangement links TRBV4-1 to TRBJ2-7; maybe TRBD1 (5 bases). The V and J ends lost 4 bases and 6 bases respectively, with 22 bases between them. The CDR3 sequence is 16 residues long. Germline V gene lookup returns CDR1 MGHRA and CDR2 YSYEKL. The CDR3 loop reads CASSPLGAPRRLEQYF. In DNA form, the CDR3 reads TGCGCCAGCAGCCCCCTTGGGGCACCGCGACGGCTCGAGCAGTACTTC.

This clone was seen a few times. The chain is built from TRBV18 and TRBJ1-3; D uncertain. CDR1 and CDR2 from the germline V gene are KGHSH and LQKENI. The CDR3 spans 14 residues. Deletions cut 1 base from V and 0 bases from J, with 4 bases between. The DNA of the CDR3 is TGTGCCAGCTCACCACAGGGCTCTGGAAACACCATATATTTT. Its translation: CASSPQGSGNTIYF.

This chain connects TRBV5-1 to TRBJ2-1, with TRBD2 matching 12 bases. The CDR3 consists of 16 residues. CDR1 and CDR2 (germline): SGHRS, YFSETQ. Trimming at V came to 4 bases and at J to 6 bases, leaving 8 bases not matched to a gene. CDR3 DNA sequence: TGCGCCAGCAGCCCCCGGGCTAGCGGGGGGGTCAATGAGCAGTTCTTC. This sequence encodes CASSPRASGGVNEQFF. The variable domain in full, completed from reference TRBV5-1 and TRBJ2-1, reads KAGVTQTPRYLIKTRGQQVTLSCSPISGHRSVSWYQQTPGQGLQFLFEYFSETQRNKGNFPGRFSGRQFSNSRSEMNVSTLELGDSALYLCASSPRASGGVNEQFFGPGTRLTVL.

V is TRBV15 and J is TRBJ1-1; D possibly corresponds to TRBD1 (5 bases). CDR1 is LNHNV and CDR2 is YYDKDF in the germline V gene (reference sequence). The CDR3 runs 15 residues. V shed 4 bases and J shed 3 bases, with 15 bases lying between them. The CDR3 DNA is TGTGCCACCAGCACCCCCGGGACCGAGCACACTGAAGCTTTCTTT. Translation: CATSTPGTEHTEAFF. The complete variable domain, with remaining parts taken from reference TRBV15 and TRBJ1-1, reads DAMVIQNPRYQVTQFGKPVTLSCSQTLNHNVMYWYQQKSSQAPKLLFHYYDKDFNNEADTPDNFQSRRPNTSFCFLDIRSPGLGDTAMYLCATSTPGTEHTEAFFGQGTRLTVV.

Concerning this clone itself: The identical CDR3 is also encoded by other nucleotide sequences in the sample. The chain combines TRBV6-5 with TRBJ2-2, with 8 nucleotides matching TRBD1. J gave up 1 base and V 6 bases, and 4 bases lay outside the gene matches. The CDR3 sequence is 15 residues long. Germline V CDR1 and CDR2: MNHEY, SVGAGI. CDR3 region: CASRRTGKNTGELFF. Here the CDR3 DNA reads TGTGCCAGCAGGCGGACAGGGAAGAACACCGGGGAGCTGTTTTTT.

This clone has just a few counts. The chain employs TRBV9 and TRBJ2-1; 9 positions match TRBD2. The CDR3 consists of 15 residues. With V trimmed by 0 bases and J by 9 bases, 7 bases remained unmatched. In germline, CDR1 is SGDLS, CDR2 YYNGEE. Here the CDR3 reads CASSVEGTSGREQFF. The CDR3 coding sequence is TGTGCCAGCAGCGTAGAAGGCACTAGCGGGCGTGAGCAGTTCTTC.

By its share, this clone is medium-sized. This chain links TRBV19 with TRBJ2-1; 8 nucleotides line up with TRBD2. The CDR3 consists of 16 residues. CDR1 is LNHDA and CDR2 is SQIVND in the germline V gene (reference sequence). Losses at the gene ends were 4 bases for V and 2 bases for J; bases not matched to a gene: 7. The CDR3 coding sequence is TGTGCCAGTAGTACAGGACTAGCCGAAACCTACAATGAGCAGTTCTTC. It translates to CASSTGLAETYNEQFF.

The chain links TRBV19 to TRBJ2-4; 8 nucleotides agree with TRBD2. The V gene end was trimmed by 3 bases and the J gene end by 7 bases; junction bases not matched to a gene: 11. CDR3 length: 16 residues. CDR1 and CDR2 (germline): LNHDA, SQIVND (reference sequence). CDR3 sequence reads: CASSIGREGGRNIQYF. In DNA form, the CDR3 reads TGTGCCAGTAGTATTGGTCGGGAGGGCGGTCGGAACATTCAGTACTTC.

The CDR3 sequence: CASRVSVSSYEQYF. CDR3 bases: TGTGCCAGCAGGGTGTCAGTTAGCTCCTACGAGCAGTACTTC. The genes are TRBV27 and TRBJ2-7; D call uncertain. The ends were cut back, 6 bases at V and 0 bases at J, with 12 bases in the middle. Germline loops: CDR1 MNHEY, CDR2 SMNVEV (reference sequence). The CDR3 has 14 residues.

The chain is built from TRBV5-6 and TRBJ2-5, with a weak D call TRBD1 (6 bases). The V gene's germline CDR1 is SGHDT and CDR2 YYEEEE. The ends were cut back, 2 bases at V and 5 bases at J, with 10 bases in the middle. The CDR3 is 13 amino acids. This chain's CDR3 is CASSFWGRETQYF. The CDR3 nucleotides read TGTGCCAGCAGCTTTTGGGGGCGGGAGACCCAGTACTTC.

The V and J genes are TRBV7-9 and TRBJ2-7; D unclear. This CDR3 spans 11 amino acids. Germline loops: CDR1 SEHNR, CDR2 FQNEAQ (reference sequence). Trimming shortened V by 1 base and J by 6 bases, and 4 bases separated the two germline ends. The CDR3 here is CASSLGPEQYF. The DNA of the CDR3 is TGTGCCAGCAGCTTAGGGCCCGAGCAGTACTTC.

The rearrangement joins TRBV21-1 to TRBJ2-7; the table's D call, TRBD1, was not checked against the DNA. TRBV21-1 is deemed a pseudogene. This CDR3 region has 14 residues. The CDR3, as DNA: TGTGCCAGCAGCGCCAGGGACAGGGGCTACGAGCAGTACTTC. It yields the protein CASSARDRGYEQYF.

CDR3 sequence: CASSTGQGRFTEAFF. CDR3 in DNA: TGTGCCAGCAGCACGGGACAGGGGAGGTTCACTGAAGCTTTCTTT. The chain uses TRBV11-3 and TRBJ1-1, with 10 bases matching TRBD1. Trimming at V came to 5 bases and at J to 4 bases, leaving 7 bases not matched to a gene. Germline assignment: CDR1 SGHNT and CDR2 YENEEA. This CDR3 comprises 15 residues.

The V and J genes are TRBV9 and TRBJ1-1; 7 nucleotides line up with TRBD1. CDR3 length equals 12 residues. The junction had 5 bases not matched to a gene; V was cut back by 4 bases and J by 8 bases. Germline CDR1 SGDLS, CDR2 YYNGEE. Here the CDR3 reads CASSPQGTEAFF. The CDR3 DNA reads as TGTGCCAGCAGCCCACAGGGGACAGAAGCTTTCTTT.

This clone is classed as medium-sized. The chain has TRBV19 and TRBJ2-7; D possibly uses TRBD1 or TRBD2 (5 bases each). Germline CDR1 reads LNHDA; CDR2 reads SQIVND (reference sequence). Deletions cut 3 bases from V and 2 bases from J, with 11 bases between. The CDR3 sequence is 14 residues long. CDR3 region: CASSMGPTAYEQYF. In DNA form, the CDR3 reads TGTGCCAGTAGTATGGGACCAACCGCCTACGAGCAGTACTTC. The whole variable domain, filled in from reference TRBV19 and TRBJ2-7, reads DGGITQSPKYLFRKEGQNVTLSCEQNLNHDAMYWYRQDPGQGLRLIYYSQIVNDFQKGDIAEGYSVSREKKESFPLTVTSAQKNPTAFYLCASSMGPTAYEQYFGPGTRLTVT.

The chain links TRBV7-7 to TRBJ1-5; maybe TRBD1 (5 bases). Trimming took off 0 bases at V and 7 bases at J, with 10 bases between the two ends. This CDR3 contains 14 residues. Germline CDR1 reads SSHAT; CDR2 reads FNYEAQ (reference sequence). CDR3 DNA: TGTGCCAGCAGCTTAGCGGCAGGGCAACAGCCCCAGCATTTT. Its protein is CASSLAAGQQPQHF. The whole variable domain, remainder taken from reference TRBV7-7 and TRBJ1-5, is GAGVSQSPRYKVTKRGQDVTLRCDPISSHATLYWYQQALGQGPEFLTYFNYEAQPDKSGLPSDRFSAERPEGSISTLTIQRTEQRDSAMYRCASSLAAGQQPQHFGDGTRLSIL.

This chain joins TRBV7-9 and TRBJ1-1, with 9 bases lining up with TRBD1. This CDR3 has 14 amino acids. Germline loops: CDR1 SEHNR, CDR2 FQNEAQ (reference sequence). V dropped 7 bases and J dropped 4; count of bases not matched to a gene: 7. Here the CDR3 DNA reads TGTGCCAGCATCATACAGGGGGCTATCACTGAAGCTTTCTTT. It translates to CASIIQGAITEAFF.

CDR3 coding DNA: TGTGCCAGCAGCCCCCTAAAAGGGAAGGGGGGCGAGCAGTACTTC. Translating it yields CASSPLKGKGGEQYF. The genes are TRBV14 and TRBJ2-7; D assignment may be TRBD1 or TRBD2 (6 bases each). The V gene's germline CDR1 is SGHDN and CDR2 FVKESK. The length of the CDR3 is 15 residues. V lost 4 bases and J 6 bases, leaving 19 bases between the germline ends.

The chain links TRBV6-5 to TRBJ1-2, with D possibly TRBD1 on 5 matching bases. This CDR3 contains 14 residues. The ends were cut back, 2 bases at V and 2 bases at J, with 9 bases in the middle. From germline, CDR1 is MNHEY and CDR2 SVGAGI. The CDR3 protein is CASSYATDNYGYTF. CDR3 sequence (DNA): TGTGCCAGCAGTTACGCGACAGACAACTATGGCTACACCTTC.

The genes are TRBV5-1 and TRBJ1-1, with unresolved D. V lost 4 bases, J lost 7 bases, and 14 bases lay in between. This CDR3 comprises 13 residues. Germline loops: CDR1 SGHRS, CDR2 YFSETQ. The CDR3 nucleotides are TGCGCCAGCAGCCTTCGACAAGGACTTGAAGCTTTCTTT. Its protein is CASSLRQGLEAFF. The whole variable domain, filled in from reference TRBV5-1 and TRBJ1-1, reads KAGVTQTPRYLIKTRGQQVTLSCSPISGHRSVSWYQQTPGQGLQFLFEYFSETQRNKGNFPGRFSGRQFSNSRSEMNVSTLELGDSALYLCASSLRQGLEAFFGQGTRLTVV.

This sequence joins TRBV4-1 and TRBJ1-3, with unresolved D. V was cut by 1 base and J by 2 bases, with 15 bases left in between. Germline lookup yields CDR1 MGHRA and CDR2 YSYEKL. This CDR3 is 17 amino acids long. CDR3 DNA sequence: TGCGCCAGCAGCCAAGGTCGTTGGGGAGGGACTGGAAACACCATATATTTT. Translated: CASSQGRWGGTGNTIYF.

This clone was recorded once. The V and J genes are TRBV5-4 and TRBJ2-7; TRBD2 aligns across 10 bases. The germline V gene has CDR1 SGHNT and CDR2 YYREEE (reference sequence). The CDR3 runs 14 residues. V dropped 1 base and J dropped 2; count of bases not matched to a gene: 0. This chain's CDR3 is CASSLTSGAYEQYF. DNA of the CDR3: TGTGCCAGCAGCTTGACTAGCGGGGCCTACGAGCAGTACTTC. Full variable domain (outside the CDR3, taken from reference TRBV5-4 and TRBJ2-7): ETGVTQSPTHLIKTRGQQVTLRCSSQSGHNTVSWYQQALGQGPQFIFQYYREEENGRGNFPPRFSGLQFPNYSSELNVNALELDDSALYLCASSLTSGAYEQYFGPGTRLTVT.

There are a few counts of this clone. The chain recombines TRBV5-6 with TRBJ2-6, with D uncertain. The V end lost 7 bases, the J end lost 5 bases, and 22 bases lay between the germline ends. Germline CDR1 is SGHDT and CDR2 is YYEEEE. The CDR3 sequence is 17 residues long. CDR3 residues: CASDVVISQSRANVLTF. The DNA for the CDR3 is TGTGCCAGCGACGTCGTAATATCACAAAGTCGGGCCAACGTCCTGACTTTC. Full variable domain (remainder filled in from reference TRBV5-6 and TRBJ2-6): DAGVTQSPTHLIKTRGQQVTLRCSPKSGHDTVSWYQQALGQGPQFIFQYYEEEERQRGNFPDRFSGHQFPNYSSELNVNALLLGDSALYLCASDVVISQSRANVLTFGAGSRLTVL.

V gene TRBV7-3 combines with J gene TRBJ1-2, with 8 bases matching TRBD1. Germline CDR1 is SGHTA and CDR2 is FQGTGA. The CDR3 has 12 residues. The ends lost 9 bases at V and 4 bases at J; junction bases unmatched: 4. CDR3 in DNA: TGTGCCAGGGGACAGGTAATCTATGGCTACACCTTC. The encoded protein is CARGQVIYGYTF.

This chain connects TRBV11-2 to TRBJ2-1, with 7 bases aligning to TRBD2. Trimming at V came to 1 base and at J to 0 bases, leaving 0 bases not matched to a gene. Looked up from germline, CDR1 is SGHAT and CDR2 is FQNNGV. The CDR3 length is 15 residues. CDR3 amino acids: CASSLGGSSYNEQFF. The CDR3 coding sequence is TGTGCCAGCAGCTTAGGCGGGAGCTCCTACAATGAGCAGTTCTTC. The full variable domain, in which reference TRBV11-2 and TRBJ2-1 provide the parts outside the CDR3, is EAGVAQSPRYKIIEKRQSVAFWCNPISGHATLYWYQQILGQGPKLLIQFQNNGVVDDSQLPKDRFSAERLKGVDSTLKIQPAKLEDSAVYLCASSLGGSSYNEQFFGPGTRLTVL.

In nucleotides, the CDR3 is TGTGCCAGCACCTTACAGGGGAGGAACGAGCAGTACTTC. As protein: CASTLQGRNEQYF. The chain is built from TRBV28 and TRBJ2-7, with D possibly TRBD1 on 7 matching bases. Germline V gene data show CDR1 as MDHEN and CDR2 as SYDVKM. The CDR3 spans 13 residues. Between the trimmed V and J ends, which lost 7 bases and 5 bases, there was a span of 15 bases.

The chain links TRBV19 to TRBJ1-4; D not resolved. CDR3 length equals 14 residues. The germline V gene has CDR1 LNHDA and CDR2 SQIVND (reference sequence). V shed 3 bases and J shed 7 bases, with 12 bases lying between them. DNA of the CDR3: TGTGCCAGTAGTATTCGGCCAGTCGGTGAAAAACTGTTTTTT. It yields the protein CASSIRPVGEKLFF.

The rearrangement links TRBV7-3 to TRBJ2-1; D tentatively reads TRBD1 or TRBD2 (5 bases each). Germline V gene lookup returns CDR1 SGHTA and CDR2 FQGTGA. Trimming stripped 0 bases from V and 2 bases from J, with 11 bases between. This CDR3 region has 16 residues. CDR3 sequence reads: CASSLTGTQPYNEQFF. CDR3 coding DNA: TGTGCCAGCAGCTTAACGGGGACCCAGCCCTACAATGAGCAGTTCTTC.

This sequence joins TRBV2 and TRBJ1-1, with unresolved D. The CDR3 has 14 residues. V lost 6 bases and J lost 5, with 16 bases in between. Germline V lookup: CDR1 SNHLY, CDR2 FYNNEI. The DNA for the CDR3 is TGTGCCAGCAGGGCAGATTCTGAGGGAACTGAAGCTTTCTTT. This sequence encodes CASRADSEGTEAFF.